This T cell receptor (beta chain) was sequenced for a study of T cells expressing NK-cell markers. The CDR3 is 12 amino acids. Germline CDR1 is LNHDA and CDR2 is SQIVND (reference sequence). TCR beta libraries carry UMIs added by 5'RACE template switching. TCRdb re-called the 5' RACE reads and shows each CDR3 protein once, DNA omitted. The sample table includes approximately 460,000 distinct CDR3 sequences. The chain has TRBV19 and TRBJ1-1; TCRdb calls TRBD1, which cannot be checked without DNA. The sample comprised blood T cells: a sorted CD56 or NKG2C T cell subset, CD4+ or CD8+ T cells, or bulk PBMC T cells (not recorded which). This receptor was taken from a woman between 18 and 75 years old in good health. CDR3 protein: CAARQGGAEAFF.